This T cell receptor (beta chain) was observed in a study of T cell responses to AZD1222 COVID-19 vaccine. Study-wide results and limits: Across spike, vaccine-associated CD4 TCRs were found, dominant at 160-218 and 743-854.

CDR3 size: 17 residues. Germline V gene sequence: CDR1 MDHEN, CDR2 SYDVKM. With V trimmed by 6 bases and J by 1 base, 13 bases remained unmatched. About this clone itself: As yet, its antigen is unknown.

The repertoire was sequenced with immunoSEQ multiplex PCR; TCRdb's copy has only in-frame clones and lacks some. Of approximately 96,000 clones listed, around nine tenths are singletons. The receptor's source is an adult who received the AZD1222 COVID-19 vaccine. Sequenced here: peripheral blood, sampled 28 days after the second AZD1222 dose. This chain joins TRBV28 and TRBJ2-7; 9 bases map to TRBD1. The CDR3 nucleotides are TGTGCCAGCAGCCTCCTAACTTCCGGGACAGGGTCCTACGAGCAGTACTTC. It yields the protein CASSLLTSGTGSYEQYF.